This T cell receptor beta chain was identified in a study of control samples from healthy donors and cancer patients. The CDR3 is made up of 14 amino acids. Germline V lookup: CDR1 MNHEY, CDR2 SMNVEV (reference sequence). V lost 5 bases and J 1 base, leaving 9 bases between the germline ends. This table comes from immunoSEQ multiplex PCR, and its TCRdb copy is limited to in-frame clones, with some not included. The table includes roughly 130,000 clones, 88% detected once. The receptor comes from a man aged 50 to 60 in good health. This rearrangement joins TRBV27 to TRBJ1-5; TRBD1 might be the D (5 bases). The specimen sequenced was blood. DNA for the CDR3: TGTGCCAGCAGTCCGCGGGACAGCAATCAGCCCCAGCATTTT. Amino acid sequence: CASSPRDSNQPQHF.